This T cell receptor (beta chain) was recovered during a study of T cell responses to AZD1222 COVID-19 vaccine. Points from the study as a whole: Donors were chiefly white British, with a greater number of females, and clonal diversity was perhaps underestimated.

Pooled together were second doses at about 4 or about 12 weeks. Libraries were prepared by immunoSEQ multiplex PCR; TCRdb keeps only in-frame clonotypes and omits some of them. Of around 140,000 clones in the sample, about 89% were seen once. Trimming removed 7 bases from V and 4 bases from J, with 17 bases in between. The CDR3 contains 14 residues. Germline V lookup: CDR1 SGHTS, CDR2 YDEGEE. As to this clone: The antigen remains unidentified.

This receptor was taken from an adult who received the AZD1222 COVID-19 vaccine. The sample here was peripheral blood, taken 28 days after the second AZD1222 dose. The rearrangement links TRBV5-8 to TRBJ1-1; D is unresolved. The CDR3 loop reads CASRTWSFGTEAFF. The CDR3 coding sequence is TGTGCCAGCCGGACCTGGAGTTTCGGCACTGAAGCTTTCTTT.